These 31 T cell receptor beta chains came from one sample sequenced in a study of cytomegalovirus exposure and HLA in healthy donors (dated by TCRdb to 2016 to 2017). Libraries were made using the immunoSEQ multiplex PCR assay. A mixture of 60 forward primers for TCR Vbeta segments and 13 reverse primers for TCR Jbeta segments was used in the multiplex PCR. This is the immuneACCESS table as TCRdb keeps it, with only in-frame sequences that have V and J called. A part of the clones is gone; compared with another copy, unresolved V genes explain less than half, and the rest is unexplained. The sample table records roughly 130,000 clones; approximately 76% of these occur just once. Roughly 1.9% of the sample lies in the top ten. The sequencing sample was made of PBMCs. These receptors all come from a man in his forties in good health and CMV-seronegative.

This clone was seen a single time. The V and J genes are TRBV11-2 and TRBJ2-5; no definite D call. The DNA end favors TRBJ2-7, so the J call may be wrong. Looked up from germline, CDR1 is SGHAT and CDR2 is FQNNGV. The length of the CDR3 is 13 residues. CDR3 loop: CASSLARSYEQYF. The DNA of the CDR3 is TGTGCCAGCAGCTTAGCACGATCCTACGAGCAGTACTTC.

This clone was seen more than once but under ten times. J is TRBJ1-2 and V is TRBV6-1, with a weak D call TRBD1 (5 bases). This CDR3 is built from 13 residues. The germline CDR1 and CDR2 sequences are MNHNS and SASEGT. V was cut by 3 bases and J by 5 bases, with 10 bases left in between. In DNA form, the CDR3 reads TGTGCCAGCAGTGAGGGCGACAGTTATGGCTACACCTTC. Protein sequence: CASSEGDSYGYTF.

This rearrangement joins TRBV5-1 to TRBJ1-5; D perhaps matches TRBD1 (6 bases). V lost 0 bases and J 9 bases, leaving 13 bases between the germline ends. Germline CDR1 reads SGHRS; CDR2 reads YFSETQ. The CDR3 is made up of 14 amino acids. DNA for the CDR3: TGCGCCAGCAGCTTGGCCGAGGGGGATCGGCCCCAGCATTTT. Amino acids: CASSLAEGDRPQHF. The variable domain in full, with the rest retrieved from reference TRBV5-1 and TRBJ1-5, is KAGVTQTPRYLIKTRGQQVTLSCSPISGHRSVSWYQQTPGQGLQFLFEYFSETQRNKGNFPGRFSGRQFSNSRSEMNVSTLELGDSALYLCASSLAEGDRPQHFGDGTRLSIL.

The chain couples TRBV5-1 to TRBJ2-7; 9 bases fit TRBD1. Germline assignment: CDR1 SGHRS and CDR2 YFSETQ. Trimming cost V 3 bases and J 4 bases; bases outside gene matches: 8. The CDR3 spans 15 residues. The CDR3 reads CASSWGDRDGYEQYF. The CDR3 DNA is TGCGCCAGCAGCTGGGGGGACAGGGATGGGTACGAGCAGTACTTC. The whole variable domain, remainder taken from reference TRBV5-1 and TRBJ2-7, is KAGVTQTPRYLIKTRGQQVTLSCSPISGHRSVSWYQQTPGQGLQFLFEYFSETQRNKGNFPGRFSGRQFSNSRSEMNVSTLELGDSALYLCASSWGDRDGYEQYFGPGTRLTVT.

There are a few counts of this clone. The chain couples TRBV5-1 to TRBJ2-2; TRBD1 might be the D (5 bases). The germline V gene has CDR1 SGHRS and CDR2 YFSETQ. Trimming left V 0 bases short and J 1 base short, with 10 bases between. The CDR3 is 16 amino acids. CDR3 in amino acids: CASSLGQGQNTGELFF. The CDR3 region has the DNA TGCGCCAGCAGCTTGGGGCAGGGTCAGAACACCGGGGAGCTGTTTTTT.

The CDR3 reads CAWAGTSGYNEQFF. The CDR3 DNA reads as TGTGCCTGGGCCGGGACTAGCGGCTACAATGAGCAGTTCTTC. The chain links TRBV30 to TRBJ2-1; 11 bases align to TRBD2. The CDR3 contains 14 residues. J lost 3 bases, V lost 5 bases, and 3 bases had no gene match. Germline V CDR1 and CDR2: GTSNPN, SVGIG (reference sequence).

The CDR3 coding sequence is TGTGCCAGCAGTGCTGGGACTAGCGGTTCCAGGGAGACCCAGTACTTC. As protein: CASSAGTSGSRETQYF. The chain has TRBV2 and TRBJ2-5; 11 bases line up with TRBD2. The J segment lost 5 bases and the V segment lost 4 bases, leaving 9 bases of the junction unmatched. This CDR3 is 16 amino acids long. The V gene's germline CDR1 is SNHLY and CDR2 FYNNEI.

The chain has TRBV21-1 and TRBJ2-7; the table's D call TRBD2 went unverified against the DNA. TRBV21-1 is labeled a pseudogene. The CDR3 totals 15 residues. CDR3 loop: CATLCHLAGAGEQYF. In DNA, the CDR3 is TGTGCCACGCTTTGTCATTTAGCGGGAGCGGGAGAGCAGTACTTC.

The J gene is TRBJ2-5, the V gene TRBV5-6; D is possibly TRBD1 (6 bases). Germline-derived CDR1 and CDR2 are SGHDT and YYEEEE. CDR3 length equals 15 residues. V was clipped by 0 bases and J by 3 bases, with 12 bases between them. CDR3 protein: CASSLARQAKETQYF. CDR3 in DNA: TGTGCCAGCAGCTTGGCCAGACAGGCTAAAGAGACCCAGTACTTC.

The chain has TRBV19 and TRBJ1-1, with D hard to call. Germline V gene sequence: CDR1 LNHDA, CDR2 SQIVND (reference sequence). The V and J ends lost 3 bases and 0 bases respectively, with 11 bases between them. This CDR3 comprises 15 residues. CDR3 sequence reads: CASSITAGMNTEAFF. The CDR3 region has the DNA TGTGCCAGTAGTATTACAGCCGGGATGAACACTGAAGCTTTCTTT.

The chain has TRBV7-9 and TRBJ2-3; 14 bases agree with TRBD2. Trimming at V came to 4 bases and at J to 6 bases, leaving 3 bases not matched to a gene. Germline-derived CDR1 and CDR2 are SEHNR and FQNEAQ (reference sequence). The CDR3 runs to 15 residues. Here the CDR3 reads CASSWGLAGVDTQYF. CDR3 sequence (DNA): TGTGCCAGCAGCTGGGGACTAGCGGGAGTGGATACGCAGTATTTT.

This clone was picked up a small number of times. V is TRBV1 and J is TRBJ2-1; the table's D call, TRBD2, was not checked against the DNA. TRBV1 is annotated as a pseudogene. This CDR3 has 16 residues. The CDR3: CTSSQGDWSALGEQFF. The CDR3 DNA reads TGCACCAGCAGCCAAGGGGACTGGTCTGCCCTGGGTGAGCAGTTCTTC.

This chain joins TRBV5-1 and TRBJ2-5; 9 bases align to TRBD1. J was trimmed by 7 bases and V by 0 bases; bases with no gene match: 7. Germline V gene lookup returns CDR1 SGHRS and CDR2 YFSETQ. The CDR3 runs to 15 residues. The CDR3 DNA reads as TGCGCCAGCAGCTTGGAGCGGGGACAGGGTGGGACCCAGTACTTC. Protein sequence: CASSLERGQGGTQYF.

This clone was observed a single time. The chain joins TRBV5-1 to TRBJ2-7; weak D call: TRBD1 (6 bases). Germline V lookup: CDR1 SGHRS, CDR2 YFSETQ. The V and J ends lost 0 bases and 5 bases respectively, with 15 bases between them. CDR3 length equals 15 residues. In DNA, the CDR3 is TGCGCCAGCAGCTTGGGCCTTGGGGCAGGGGACGAGCAGTACTTC. Translation: CASSLGLGAGDEQYF.

This chain connects TRBV7-9 to TRBJ1-5; D is uncertain. CDR3 length equals 18 residues. V was cut by 6 bases and J by 6 bases, with 27 bases left in between. The germline gives CDR1 SEHNR, CDR2 FQNEAQ (reference sequence). The CDR3 DNA is TGTGCCAGCAGTCTACGGGGAGAAAGCACCAAAAGAGGTCAGCCCCAGCATTTT. Translation gives CASSLRGESTKRGQPQHF.

The chain is built from TRBV18 and TRBJ2-7; the D gene is possibly TRBD1 (7 bases). V was shortened by 4 bases and J by 3 bases, with 13 bases between the two germline ends. CDR1 and CDR2 from the germline V gene are KGHSH and LQKENI. The CDR3 loop spans 14 amino acids. The CDR3 DNA reads TGTGCCAGCTCACTGGCAGGGGGGATCTACGAGCAGTACTTC. Amino acid sequence: CASSLAGGIYEQYF.

V is TRBV27 and J is TRBJ2-1; 12 bases are a match to TRBD2. This CDR3 is 16 amino acids long. Germline V CDR1 and CDR2: MNHEY, SMNVEV (reference sequence). Trimming removed 5 bases from V and 3 bases from J; junction bases left unmatched: 5. The CDR3 coding sequence is TGTGCCAGCAGTATAACTAGCGGGGGGAACTACAATGAGCAGTTCTTC. Amino acid sequence: CASSITSGGNYNEQFF.

This clone was detected only a few times. This rearrangement joins TRBV7-8 to TRBJ2-3; 8 nucleotides line up with TRBD2. The CDR3 sequence is 15 residues long. Looked up from germline, CDR1 is SGHVS and CDR2 is FQNEAQ. Unmatched junction bases numbered 5, after V lost 2 bases and J lost 4 bases. The CDR3 sequence: CASSLLAGGADTQYF. The DNA of the CDR3 is TGTGCCAGCAGCTTATTGGCGGGAGGCGCAGATACGCAGTATTTT. Full variable domain (missing parts from reference TRBV7-8 and TRBJ2-3): GAGVSQSPRYKVAKRGQDVALRCDPISGHVSLFWYQQALGQGPEFLTYFQNEAQLDKSGLPSDRFFAERPEGSVSTLKIQRTQQEDSAVYLCASSLLAGGADTQYFGPGTRLTVL.

The chain combines TRBV13 with TRBJ2-1, with 11 nucleotides matching TRBD2. V lost 0 bases, J lost 5 bases, and 6 bases stayed unmatched. The CDR3 sequence is 17 residues long. CDR1 and CDR2 from the germline V gene are PRHDT and FYEKMQ (reference sequence). The chain's CDR3 is CASSLGSVAGGHNEQFF. DNA for the CDR3: TGTGCCAGCAGCTTAGGATCGGTAGCGGGGGGGCACAATGAGCAGTTCTTC.

A few counts support this clone. V gene TRBV6-1 combines with J gene TRBJ2-3, with D tentatively TRBD2 (6 bases). The germline CDR1 and CDR2 sequences are MNHNS and SASEGT. V lost 7 bases and J lost 5, with 16 bases in between. The length of the CDR3 is 14 residues. The CDR3 loop reads CASTKWGVGDTQYF. DNA for the CDR3: TGTGCCAGCACTAAGTGGGGGGTAGGAGATACGCAGTATTTT.

This clone was seen more than once but under ten times. V gene TRBV28 combines with J gene TRBJ1-2; D is undetermined. CDR1 is MDHEN and CDR2 is SYDVKM in the germline V gene. CDR3 length: 14 residues. V lost 6 bases and J lost 1, with 12 bases in between. The CDR3: CASSRVEGNYGYTF. In nucleotides, the CDR3 is TGTGCCAGCAGCCGGGTTGAGGGTAACTATGGCTACACCTTC.

The gene calls are TRBV4-1 and TRBJ2-3, with 9 bases fitting TRBD2. Looked up from germline, CDR1 is MGHRA and CDR2 is YSYEKL. Trimming cost V 4 bases and J 4 bases; bases outside gene matches: 15. The CDR3 sequence is 18 residues long. The CDR3 DNA reads TGCGCCAGCAGCCGGACCGCTCACGGGGCTAGCGGGGCAGATACGCAGTATTTT. It encodes CASSRTAHGASGADTQYF.

V and J are TRBV4-1 and TRBJ1-5; 12 bases match TRBD1. This CDR3 is 18 amino acids long. Germline loops: CDR1 MGHRA, CDR2 YSYEKL. The V gene end was trimmed by 3 bases and the J gene end by 2 bases; junction bases not matched to a gene: 8. The chain's CDR3 is CASSQMGQGAPGNQPQHF. The CDR3 nucleotides are TGCGCCAGCAGCCAGATGGGACAGGGGGCGCCGGGCAATCAGCCCCAGCATTTT.

This chain uses TRBV9 with TRBJ2-1; 11 nucleotides align to TRBD2. Germline-derived CDR1 and CDR2 are SGDLS and YYNGEE. V lost 4 bases to trimming and J lost 8 bases; unmatched junction nucleotides: 11. This CDR3 has 16 residues. The CDR3 region is CASSSTPLAGGYEQFF. The CDR3 DNA reads as TGTGCCAGCAGCTCCACCCCGCTAGCGGGGGGTTATGAGCAGTTCTTC.

The chain recombines TRBV6-4 with TRBJ1-6; TRBD1 matches at 7 bases. Germline CDR1 reads MRHNA; CDR2 reads SNTAGT. Trimming at V came to 4 bases and at J to 4 bases, leaving 4 bases not matched to a gene. CDR3 length equals 15 residues. The CDR3 region is CASSATGDYNSPLHF. Here the CDR3 DNA reads TGTGCCAGCAGTGCCACAGGGGATTATAATTCACCCCTCCACTTT.

This clone occurred a few times. The chain links TRBV7-3 to TRBJ2-3; 8 nucleotides align to TRBD2. The germline CDR1 and CDR2 sequences are SGHTA and FQGTGA. Trimming removed 0 bases from V and 2 bases from J; junction bases left unmatched: 4. This CDR3 is 16 amino acids long. CDR3 region: CASSLTPTSVTDTQYF. The CDR3 DNA sequence: TGTGCCAGCAGCTTAACCCCGACTAGCGTCACAGATACGCAGTATTTT.

The chain joins TRBV7-9 to TRBJ2-7; the D gene is possibly TRBD1 (5 bases). From germline, CDR1 is SEHNR and CDR2 FQNEAQ (reference sequence). This CDR3 contains 17 residues. V was clipped by 4 bases and J by 1 base, with 20 bases between them. CDR3 DNA sequence: TGTGCCAGCAGCTCTAACACGGCAGGGCGGTCGTCCTACGAGCAGTACTTC. Translated, it gives CASSSNTAGRSSYEQYF.

The rearrangement links TRBV19 to TRBJ1-3; no firm D call. The V end was cut by 10 bases, the J end by 1 base, with 5 bases between. Germline CDR1 LNHDA, CDR2 SQIVND (reference sequence). This CDR3 is 11 amino acids long. CDR3 sequence (DNA): TGTGCCACCGTGTCTGGAAACACCATATATTTT. Translation gives CATVSGNTIYF. Full variable domain (missing parts from reference TRBV19 and TRBJ1-3): DGGITQSPKYLFRKEGQNVTLSCEQNLNHDAMYWYRQDPGQGLRLIYYSQIVNDFQKGDIAEGYSVSREKKESFPLTVTSAQKNPTAFYLCATVSGNTIYFGEGSWLTVV.

This chain connects TRBV27 to TRBJ2-7; 8 nucleotides agree with TRBD2. J gave up 3 bases and V 5 bases, and 9 bases lay outside the gene matches. This CDR3 contains 15 residues. Germline V gene sequence: CDR1 MNHEY, CDR2 SMNVEV (reference sequence). Written as DNA, the CDR3 is TGTGCCAGCAGTCCTGCGGGAGGCCGTATCTACGAGCAGTACTTC. As protein: CASSPAGGRIYEQYF.

V usage is TRBV19 and J usage is TRBJ2-6, with D maybe TRBD1 (5 bases). V was cut by 2 bases and J by 1 base, with 12 bases left in between. The V gene's germline CDR1 is LNHDA and CDR2 SQIVND (reference sequence). This CDR3 contains 17 residues. The CDR3 region is CASSIQGLTSGANVLTF. CDR3 bases: TGTGCCAGTAGTATACAGGGTCTCACATCTGGGGCCAACGTCCTGACTTTC.

This chain joins TRBV5-1 and TRBJ2-7; 7 positions agree with TRBD1. V lost 1 base to trimming and J lost 7 bases; unmatched junction nucleotides: 8. CDR1 SGHRS and CDR2 YFSETQ come from the germline V gene. The CDR3 totals 14 residues. CDR3 DNA: TGCGCCAGCAGCTTGACCGGGACAGCCTTGGAGCAGTACTTC. Encoded protein: CASSLTGTALEQYF. Using reference TRBV5-1 and TRBJ2-7 for the parts outside the CDR3, the full variable domain is KAGVTQTPRYLIKTRGQQVTLSCSPISGHRSVSWYQQTPGQGLQFLFEYFSETQRNKGNFPGRFSGRQFSNSRSEMNVSTLELGDSALYLCASSLTGTALEQYFGPGTRLTVT.